These 15 T cell receptor beta chains were sequenced from one sample in a study of cytomegalovirus exposure and HLA in healthy donors. Vbeta (60) and Jbeta (13) primers were used in the PCR. Assay: immunoSEQ multiplex PCR; the TCRdb copy retains only in-frame clones and omits some. The table lists about 270,000 clones, roughly 70% of them singletons. Input material: PBMCs. The receptor source for this set is a female donor in good health and CMV-seronegative.

The chain uses TRBV4-1 and TRBJ2-1; 8 nucleotides match TRBD2. The CDR3 consists of 16 residues. Germline trimming cut 0 bases from V and 4 bases from J; bases unmatched to any gene: 5. In germline, CDR1 is MGHRA, CDR2 YSYEKL. Here the CDR3 DNA reads TGCGCCAGCAGCCAAGAGGCTAGCGGGTCGTACAATGAGCAGTTCTTC. Residues: CASSQEASGSYNEQFF.

V is TRBV19 and J is TRBJ2-7; D uncertain. The germline V gene has CDR1 LNHDA and CDR2 SQIVND (reference sequence). CDR3 length: 13 amino acids. V was trimmed by 5 bases and J by 6 bases, leaving 14 bases between them. In DNA form, the CDR3 reads TGTGCCAGTAGTGGGTCCAGGTTAGGCGAGCAGTACTTC. Translation: CASSGSRLGEQYF.

The V and J genes are TRBV5-4 and TRBJ2-1; TRBD2 matches at 7 bases. Germline loops: CDR1 SGHNT, CDR2 YYREEE (reference sequence). The V segment lost 1 base and the J segment 7 bases; nucleotides outside the gene matches: 11. The CDR3 runs to 16 residues. For the CDR3, the DNA is TGTGCCAGCAGCTTGAGGCTGGCGGGGGTTGGAAATGAGCAGTTCTTC. It is translated as CASSLRLAGVGNEQFF.

The chain recombines TRBV11-2 with TRBJ2-5; D not resolved. The J call may not be correct, given that the DNA end is closer to TRBJ2-7. In germline, CDR1 is SGHAT, CDR2 FQNNGV. The length of the CDR3 is 13 residues. The CDR3 DNA follows: TGTGCCAGCAGCGAAAGGTCAGACTACGAGCAGTACTTC. Its protein product is CASSERSDYEQYF.

This sequence joins TRBV19 and TRBJ2-5, with D maybe TRBD2 (5 bases). The V end lost 5 bases, the J end lost 2 bases, and 15 bases lay between the germline ends. Germline CDR1 is LNHDA and CDR2 is SQIVND (reference sequence). This CDR3 spans 15 amino acids. In DNA, the CDR3 is TGTGCCAGTAGTCCCCGTCGAGGGCAACAAGAGACCCAGTACTTC. Its translation is CASSPRRGQQETQYF. Full variable domain (remainder filled in from reference TRBV19 and TRBJ2-5): DGGITQSPKYLFRKEGQNVTLSCEQNLNHDAMYWYRQDPGQGLRLIYYSQIVNDFQKGDIAEGYSVSREKKESFPLTVTSAQKNPTAFYLCASSPRRGQQETQYFGPGTRLLVL.

Of note for this clone: At one boundary the junction diverges from the germline segment, which might be a read error. This chain links TRBV7-9 with TRBJ2-1, with TRBD2 identical over 9 bases. The CDR3 loop spans 17 amino acids. Germline V gene data show CDR1 as SEHNR and CDR2 as FQNEAQ (reference sequence). The CDR3 DNA reads TGTTCCAGCAGCTTAGCAAGCGGGAGGATCCTGGGTAATGAGCAGTTCTTC. It specifies CSSSLASGRILGNEQFF.

The chain links TRBV28 to TRBJ1-1; tentatively, D is TRBD1 (5 bases). The CDR3 is 15 residues long. The V gene's germline CDR1 is MDHEN and CDR2 SYDVKM. Trimming pared 1 base from V and 5 bases from J, leaving 14 bases between. The CDR3 reads CASSLLPGLGTEAFF. The DNA for the CDR3 is TGTGCCAGCAGTTTATTGCCAGGGCTGGGGACTGAAGCTTTCTTT. Full variable domain (outside the CDR3, taken from reference TRBV28 and TRBJ1-1): DVKVTQSSRYLVKRTGEKVFLECVQDMDHENMFWYRQDPGLGLRLIYFSYDVKMKEKGDIPEGYSVSREKKERFSLILESASTNQTSMYLCASSLLPGLGTEAFFGQGTRLTVV.

This clone was recorded a few times. The chain couples TRBV27 to TRBJ1-2, with D hard to call. V lost 6 bases and J lost 0, with 11 bases in between. Germline CDR1 reads MNHEY; CDR2 reads SMNVEV (reference sequence). CDR3 length equals 14 residues. CDR3 DNA sequence: TGTGCCAGCAGACCCAGAATAACTAACTATGGCTACACCTTC. It specifies CASRPRITNYGYTF.

The CDR3 region has the DNA TGTGCCAGCAGCTTAGTGTCTAGCGGGACCGGGGAGCTGTTTTTT. Protein: CASSLVSSGTGELFF. The chain carries TRBV13 and TRBJ2-2; 8 bases map to TRBD2. V trimming: 1 base; J trimming: 5 bases; junction bases outside the gene matches: 3. Germline V gene lookup returns CDR1 PRHDT and CDR2 FYEKMQ (reference sequence). The CDR3 is 15 amino acids.

This chain joins TRBV5-1 and TRBJ2-7, with D maybe TRBD2 (6 bases). The CDR3 has 16 residues. The germline V gene has CDR1 SGHRS and CDR2 YFSETQ. V was trimmed by 1 base and J by 0 bases, leaving 14 bases between them. The DNA of the CDR3 is TGCGCCAGCAGCTTGCGTGGAGGGCCCATCTCCTACGAGCAGTACTTC. It codes for CASSLRGGPISYEQYF.

The chain uses TRBV9 and TRBJ2-5, with a tentative D call TRBD2 (5 bases). The J call may be mistaken, given a closer DNA end match to TRBJ2-7. The CDR3 totals 15 residues. Germline V gene data show CDR1 as SGDLS and CDR2 as YYNGEE. As DNA, the CDR3 is TGTGCCAGCAGCCCCGCCTGGCGGGTCTCCTACGAGCAGTACTTC. Amino acids: CASSPAWRVSYEQYF.

The V gene is TRBV29-1, the J gene TRBJ2-1; D not resolved. V lost 4 bases and J 7 bases, leaving 17 bases between the germline ends. The CDR3 extends over 14 amino acids. Germline assignment: CDR1 SQVTM and CDR2 ANQGSEA. DNA for the CDR3: TGCAGCGTTGTCCGAGTTTATGAAGAGAATGAGCAGTTCTTC. It codes for CSVVRVYEENEQFF.

As regards this clone: Its ends do not fully match the called genes, so a read error is possible. This sequence joins TRBV19 and TRBJ2-3; the D gene is possibly TRBD2 (5 bases). Germline-derived CDR1 and CDR2 are LNHDA and SQIVND (reference sequence). This CDR3 has 14 amino acids. CDR3 sequence: CAGSYGVGADTQYF. CDR3 in DNA: TGTGCCGGTAGCTACGGGGTCGGGGCAGATACGCAGTATTTT.

The chain links TRBV6-6 to TRBJ1-5, with TRBD1 identical over 8 bases. The CDR3 is 14 amino acids. V gave up 2 bases and J gave up 5 bases; unmatched junction bases: 2. CDR1 and CDR2 from the germline V gene are MNHNY and SVGAGI (reference sequence). CDR3 coding DNA: TGTGCCAGCAGTTACCTGACAGGGGATCAGCCCCAGCATTTT. Translating gives CASSYLTGDQPQHF.

In the case of this clone: At one boundary the junction diverges from the germline segment, which might be a read error. The V call is TRBV15, the J call TRBJ2-7; a weak D match, TRBD1 (6 bases). CDR1 and CDR2 from the germline V gene are LNHNV and YYDKDF (reference sequence). The length of the CDR3 is 11 residues. The DNA of the CDR3 is TGTGCCACACAGGGCTCCCACGAGCAGTACTTC. Translation: CATQGSHEQYF.